This T cell receptor (beta chain) comes out of a study of early T cells in non-severe SARS-CoV-2 infection. Germline values: CDR1 SGHDN, CDR2 FVKESK. The CDR3 is made up of 16 amino acids. Notes on this clonotype: One end of the junction is discordant with germline, which a read error may explain.

Unique molecular identifiers (one per individual cDNA molecule) were attached. Each CDR3 protein is one row after TCRdb ran MiXCR on the 5' RACE reads. Of over 45,000 distinct CDR3 sequences listed, roughly 5.5% are singletons. The sequence was collected from an adult who was a healthcare worker with PCR-confirmed SARS-CoV-2 infection or an uninfected control (not recorded which). Input material: whole blood. The rearrangement joins TRBV14 to TRBJ2-1; 8 bases line up with TRBD2. The CDR3 DNA sequence: TGTGCCAGCAGTTCATTCAGCGGGAGTTTGTACAATGAGCAGATCTTC. This sequence encodes CASSSFSGSLYNEQIF. Full variable domain (remainder filled in from reference TRBV14 and TRBJ2-1): EAGVTQFPSHSVIEKGQTVTLRCDPISGHDNLYWYRRVMGKEIKFLLHFVKESKQDESGMPNNRFLAERTGGTYSTLKVQPAELEDSGVYFCASSSFSGSLYNEQIFGPGTRLTVL.